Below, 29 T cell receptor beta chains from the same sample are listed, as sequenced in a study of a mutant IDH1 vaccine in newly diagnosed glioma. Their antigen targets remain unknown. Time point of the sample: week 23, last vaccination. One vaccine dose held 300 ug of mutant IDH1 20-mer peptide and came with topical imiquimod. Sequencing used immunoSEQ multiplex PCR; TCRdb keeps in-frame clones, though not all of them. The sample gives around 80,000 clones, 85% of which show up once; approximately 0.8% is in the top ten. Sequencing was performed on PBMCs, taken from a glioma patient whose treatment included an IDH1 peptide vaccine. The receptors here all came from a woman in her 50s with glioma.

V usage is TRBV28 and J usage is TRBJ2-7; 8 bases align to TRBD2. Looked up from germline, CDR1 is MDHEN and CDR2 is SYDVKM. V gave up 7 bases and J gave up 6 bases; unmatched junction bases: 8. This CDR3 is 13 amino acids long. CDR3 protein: CASKRSSGIEQYF. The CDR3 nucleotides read TGTGCCAGCAAACGGAGTAGCGGGATCGAGCAGTACTTC.

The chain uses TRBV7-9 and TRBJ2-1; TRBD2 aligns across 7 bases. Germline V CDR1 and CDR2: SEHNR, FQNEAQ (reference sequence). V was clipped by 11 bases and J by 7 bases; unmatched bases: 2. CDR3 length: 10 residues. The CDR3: CALGGNEQFF. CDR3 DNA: TGTGCCCTCGGGGGGAATGAGCAGTTCTTC.

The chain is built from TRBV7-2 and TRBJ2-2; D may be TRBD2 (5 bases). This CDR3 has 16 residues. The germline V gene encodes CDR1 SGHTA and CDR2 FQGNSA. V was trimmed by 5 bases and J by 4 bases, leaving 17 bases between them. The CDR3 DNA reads TGTGCCAGCAGCCCCCAGGTCGGGATTGGCACCGGGGAGCTGTTTTTT. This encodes CASSPQVGIGTGELFF. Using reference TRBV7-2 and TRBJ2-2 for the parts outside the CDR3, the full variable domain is GAGVSQSPSNKVTEKGKDVELRCDPISGHTALYWYRQSLGQGLEFLIYFQGNSAPDKSGLPSDRFSAERTGGSVSTLTIQRTQQEDSAVYLCASSPQVGIGTGELFFGEGSRLTVL.

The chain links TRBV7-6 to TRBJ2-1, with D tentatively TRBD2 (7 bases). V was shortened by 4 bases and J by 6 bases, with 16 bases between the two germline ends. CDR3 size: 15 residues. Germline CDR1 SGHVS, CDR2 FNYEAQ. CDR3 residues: CASSSRGGEGNEQFF. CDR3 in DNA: TGTGCCAGCAGCTCTAGGGGGGGAGAGGGCAATGAGCAGTTCTTC.

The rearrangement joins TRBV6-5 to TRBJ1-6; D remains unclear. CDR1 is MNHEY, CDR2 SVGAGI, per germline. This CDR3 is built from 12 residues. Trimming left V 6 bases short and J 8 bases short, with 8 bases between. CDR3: CASSRLHSPLHF. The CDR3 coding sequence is TGTGCCAGCAGCCGATTGCATTCACCCCTCCACTTT.

CDR3 nucleotide sequence: TGCAGTGCTAGGGCAAGGGACGAGCAGTACTTC. This translates into CSARARDEQYF. The V and J genes are TRBV20-1 and TRBJ2-7; no firm D call. V lost 3 bases to trimming and J lost 5 bases, with 8 bases between them. The germline CDR1 and CDR2 sequences are DFQATT and SNEGSKA (reference sequence). This CDR3 region has 11 residues.

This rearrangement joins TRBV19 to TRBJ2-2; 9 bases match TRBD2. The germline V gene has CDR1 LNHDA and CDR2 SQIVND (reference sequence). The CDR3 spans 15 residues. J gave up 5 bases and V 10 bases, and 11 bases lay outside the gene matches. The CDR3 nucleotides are TGTGCCACCACGGGGCTAGCGGGACGGACCGGGGAGCTGTTTTTT. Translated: CATTGLAGRTGELFF.

The CDR3 loop is CASSETDGNTEAFF. CDR3 in DNA: TGCGCCAGCAGTGAGACGGACGGGAACACTGAAGCTTTCTTT. V is TRBV10-2 and J is TRBJ1-1; no clear D gene. The CDR3 sequence is 14 residues long. Germline values: CDR1 WSHSY, CDR2 SAAADI. Trimming pared 2 bases from V and 1 base from J, leaving 8 bases between.

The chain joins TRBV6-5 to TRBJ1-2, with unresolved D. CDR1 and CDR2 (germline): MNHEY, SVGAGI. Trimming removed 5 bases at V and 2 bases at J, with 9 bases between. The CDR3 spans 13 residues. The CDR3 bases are TGTGCCAGCAGTGCGGACGGAAACTATGGCTACACCTTC. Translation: CASSADGNYGYTF.

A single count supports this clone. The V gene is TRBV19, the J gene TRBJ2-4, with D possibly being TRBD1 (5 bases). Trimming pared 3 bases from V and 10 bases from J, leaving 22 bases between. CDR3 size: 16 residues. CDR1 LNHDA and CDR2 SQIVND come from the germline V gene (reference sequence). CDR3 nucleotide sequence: TGTGCCAGTAGTATCAATTGGGGCCACGGGTTAGGAATTCAGTACTTC. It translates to CASSINWGHGLGIQYF.

For the CDR3, the DNA is TGTGCCAGCAGCCAACGGGCGGATGAGCAGTTCTTC. This encodes CASSQRADEQFF. This chain links TRBV7-8 with TRBJ2-1; D not resolved. Trimming shortened V by 5 bases and J by 8 bases, and 10 bases separated the two germline ends. This CDR3 has 12 amino acids. Germline V gene lookup returns CDR1 SGHVS and CDR2 FQNEAQ.

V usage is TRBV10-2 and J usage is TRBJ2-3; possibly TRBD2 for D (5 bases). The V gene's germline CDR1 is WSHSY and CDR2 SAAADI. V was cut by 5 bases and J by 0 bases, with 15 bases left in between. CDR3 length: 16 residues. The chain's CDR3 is CASSNTAVTSTDTQYF. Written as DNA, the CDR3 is TGCGCCAGCAGTAATACAGCGGTAACTAGCACAGATACGCAGTATTTT.

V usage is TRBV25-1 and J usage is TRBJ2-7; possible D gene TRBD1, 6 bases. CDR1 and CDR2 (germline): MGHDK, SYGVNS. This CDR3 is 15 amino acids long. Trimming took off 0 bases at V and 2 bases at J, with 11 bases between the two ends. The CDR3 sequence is CASSEYRAGAYEQYF. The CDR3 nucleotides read TGTGCCAGCAGTGAATATAGGGCAGGGGCCTACGAGCAGTACTTC.

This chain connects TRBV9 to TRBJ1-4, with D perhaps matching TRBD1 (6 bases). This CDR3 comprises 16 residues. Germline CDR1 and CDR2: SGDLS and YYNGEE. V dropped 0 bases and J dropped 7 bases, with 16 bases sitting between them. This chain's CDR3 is CASSVGGGAQVEKLFF. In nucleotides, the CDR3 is TGTGCCAGCAGCGTAGGGGGGGGCGCACAGGTTGAAAAACTGTTTTTT.

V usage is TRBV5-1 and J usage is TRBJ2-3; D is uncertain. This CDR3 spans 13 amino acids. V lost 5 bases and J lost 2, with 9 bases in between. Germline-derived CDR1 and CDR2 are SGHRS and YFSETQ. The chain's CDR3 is CASRPSITDTQYF. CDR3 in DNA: TGCGCCAGCAGACCTTCCATCACAGATACGCAGTATTTT.

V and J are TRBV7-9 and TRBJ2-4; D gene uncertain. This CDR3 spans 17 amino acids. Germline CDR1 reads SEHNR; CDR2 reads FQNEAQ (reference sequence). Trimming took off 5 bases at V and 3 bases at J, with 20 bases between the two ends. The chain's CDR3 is CASSGSVGRRGKNIQYF. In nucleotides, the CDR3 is TGTGCCAGCAGCGGATCGGTGGGCCGCCGTGGCAAAAACATTCAGTACTTC.

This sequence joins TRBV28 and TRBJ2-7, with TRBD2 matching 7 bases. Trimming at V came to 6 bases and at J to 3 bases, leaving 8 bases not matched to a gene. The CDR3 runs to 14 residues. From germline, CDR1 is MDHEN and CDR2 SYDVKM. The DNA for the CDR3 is TGTGCCAGCAGAATGACCCCGGGGGGCTACGAGCAGTACTTC. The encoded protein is CASRMTPGGYEQYF. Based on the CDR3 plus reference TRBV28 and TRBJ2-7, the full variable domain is DVKVTQSSRYLVKRTGEKVFLECVQDMDHENMFWYRQDPGLGLRLIYFSYDVKMKEKGDIPEGYSVSREKKERFSLILESASTNQTSMYLCASRMTPGGYEQYFGPGTRLTVT.

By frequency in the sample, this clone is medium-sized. CDR3 residues: CASSEFGPGYEQYF. CDR3 bases: TGTGCCAGCAGTGAATTTGGTCCAGGGTACGAGCAGTACTTC. The V and J genes are TRBV6-1 and TRBJ2-7; possibly TRBD1 for D (5 bases). Germline loops: CDR1 MNHNS, CDR2 SASEGT. The CDR3 runs to 14 residues. V gave up 2 bases and J gave up 4 bases, with 12 bases separating them.

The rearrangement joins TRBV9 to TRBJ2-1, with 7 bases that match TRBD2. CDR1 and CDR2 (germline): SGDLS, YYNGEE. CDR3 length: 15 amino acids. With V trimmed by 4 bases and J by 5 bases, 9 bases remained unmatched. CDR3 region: CASSLTGTINNEQFF. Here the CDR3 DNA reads TGTGCCAGCAGCTTAACCGGGACTATAAACAATGAGCAGTTCTTC.

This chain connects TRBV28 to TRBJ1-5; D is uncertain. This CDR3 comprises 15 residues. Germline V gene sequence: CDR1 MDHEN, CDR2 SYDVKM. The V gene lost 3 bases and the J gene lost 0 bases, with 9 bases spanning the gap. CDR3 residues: CASSLRHLSNQPQHF. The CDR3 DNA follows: TGTGCCAGCAGTTTGCGACACCTTAGCAATCAGCCCCAGCATTTT.

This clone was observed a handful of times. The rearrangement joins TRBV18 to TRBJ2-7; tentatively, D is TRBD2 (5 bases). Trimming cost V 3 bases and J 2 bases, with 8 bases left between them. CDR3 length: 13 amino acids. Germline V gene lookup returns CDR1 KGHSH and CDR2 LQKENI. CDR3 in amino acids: CASSPGEAYEQYF. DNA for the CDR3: TGTGCCAGCTCACCCGGGGAAGCCTACGAGCAGTACTTC.

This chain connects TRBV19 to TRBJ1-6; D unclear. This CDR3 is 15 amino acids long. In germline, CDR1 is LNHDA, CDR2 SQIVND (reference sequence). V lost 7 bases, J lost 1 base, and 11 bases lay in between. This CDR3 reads CASKRAESYNSPLHF. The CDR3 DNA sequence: TGTGCCAGTAAAAGGGCTGAATCCTATAATTCACCCCTCCACTTT.

The CDR3 region has the DNA TGTGCCAGCAGCTCGGGCAGCAGATACTCCTACGAGCAGTACTTC. Translation: CASSSGSRYSYEQYF. This chain links TRBV6-5 with TRBJ2-7; no clear D gene. Germline V gives CDR1 MNHEY, CDR2 SVGAGI. The CDR3 is made up of 15 amino acids. V lost 6 bases and J 0 bases, leaving 15 bases between the germline ends.

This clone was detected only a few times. The DNA for the CDR3 is TGTGCCAGCAGTTTAGGGAATAATTCACCCCTCCACTTT. Protein sequence: CASSLGNNSPLHF. This chain uses TRBV28 with TRBJ1-6; D is uncertain. The germline V gene encodes CDR1 MDHEN and CDR2 SYDVKM. V gave up 2 bases and J gave up 5 bases, with 4 bases separating them. This CDR3 is built from 13 residues.

This CDR3 is CASSPPTALGEQYF. DNA of the CDR3: TGTGCCAGCTCACCACCAACCGCTCTGGGGGAGCAGTACTTC. This chain links TRBV18 with TRBJ2-7; D uncertain. V dropped 0 bases and J dropped 7 bases, with 13 bases sitting between them. The CDR3 has 14 amino acids. CDR1 and CDR2 from the germline V gene are KGHSH and LQKENI.

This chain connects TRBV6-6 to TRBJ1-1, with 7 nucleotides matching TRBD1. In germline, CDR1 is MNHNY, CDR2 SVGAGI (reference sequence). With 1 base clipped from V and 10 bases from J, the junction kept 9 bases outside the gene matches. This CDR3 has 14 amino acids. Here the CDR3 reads CASSYFSRGRLAFF. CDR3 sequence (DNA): TGTGCCAGCAGTTACTTCTCGAGGGGGCGGTTAGCTTTCTTT.

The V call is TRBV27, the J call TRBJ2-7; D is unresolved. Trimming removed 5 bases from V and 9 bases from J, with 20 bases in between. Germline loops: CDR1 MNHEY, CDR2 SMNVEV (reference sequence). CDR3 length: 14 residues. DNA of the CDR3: TGTGCCAGCAGTCCACACGTAAACCCAGTTGGGCAGTACTTC. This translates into CASSPHVNPVGQYF.

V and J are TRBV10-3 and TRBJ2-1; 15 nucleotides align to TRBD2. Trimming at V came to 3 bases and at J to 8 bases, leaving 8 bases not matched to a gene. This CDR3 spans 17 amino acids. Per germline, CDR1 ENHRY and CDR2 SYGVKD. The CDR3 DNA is TGTGCCATCAGTGATGGACTAGCGGGAGGGTTTAGGGATGAGCAGTTCTTC. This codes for CAISDGLAGGFRDEQFF.

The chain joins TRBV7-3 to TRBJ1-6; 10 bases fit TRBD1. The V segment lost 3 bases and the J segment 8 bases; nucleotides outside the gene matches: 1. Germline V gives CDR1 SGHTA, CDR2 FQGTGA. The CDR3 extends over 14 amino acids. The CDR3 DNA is TGTGCCAGCAGCTTGGGGACAGGGGATTCACCCCTCCACTTT. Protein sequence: CASSLGTGDSPLHF.